One and the same sample provided the 25 T cell receptor beta chains below, sequenced in a study of PD-1 blockade in classical Hodgkin lymphoma. Following autologous stem cell transplantation, relapse occurred in every patient, and exposure to brentuximab vedotin varied. The method was immunoSEQ multiplex PCR; TCRdb's version includes in-frame clones alone and lacks a portion of them. The sample shows around 28,000 clones, approximately 70% of them seen only once. The sequenced sample was peripheral blood mononuclear cells (PBMCs), obtained before the second cycle of nivolumab. The receptors shown here come from a human donor with classical Hodgkin lymphoma.

This chain uses TRBV2 with TRBJ1-1; no clear D. In germline, CDR1 is SNHLY, CDR2 FYNNEI. The CDR3 totals 14 residues. Trimming cost V 2 bases and J 2 bases, with 9 bases left between them. CDR3 loop: CASSEWVGNTEAFF. The CDR3 DNA reads as TGTGCCAGCAGTGAATGGGTGGGAAACACTGAAGCTTTCTTT.

The chain uses TRBV4-2 and TRBJ1-4; D gene ambiguous. The CDR3 is made up of 14 amino acids. V lost 4 bases to trimming and J lost 4 bases, with 10 bases between them. Per germline, CDR1 LGHNA and CDR2 YNFKEQ. The CDR3 is CASSPAGINEKLFF. The CDR3 DNA reads as TGTGCCAGCAGCCCCGCAGGTATTAATGAAAAACTGTTTTTT.

This clone was seen a few times. This chain links TRBV28 with TRBJ1-5, with unresolved D. CDR1 and CDR2 (germline): MDHEN, SYDVKM. This CDR3 has 13 residues. Trimming cost V 1 base and J 7 bases, with 8 bases left between them. The CDR3 sequence: CASSLLGGQPQHF. For the CDR3, the DNA is TGTGCCAGCAGTTTATTGGGAGGACAGCCCCAGCATTTT.

This rearrangement joins TRBV7-9 to TRBJ1-1; no clear D gene. V was pared by 7 bases and J by 4 bases, with 13 bases between. The CDR3 covers 13 residues. Germline V CDR1 and CDR2: SEHNR, FQNEAQ (reference sequence). In DNA, the CDR3 is TGTGCCAGCACCCTGGAGGTGGGCACTGAAGCTTTCTTT. Its protein product is CASTLEVGTEAFF.

The rearrangement uses TRBV4-3 and TRBJ2-1, with D possibly TRBD2 on 7 matching bases. Germline V gene lookup returns CDR1 LGHNA and CDR2 YSLEER. V lost 4 bases, J lost 3 bases, and 16 bases lay in between. This CDR3 comprises 16 residues. The CDR3 region is CASSRTARGYYNEQFF. As DNA, the CDR3 is TGCGCCAGCAGCCGGACAGCGCGGGGGTACTACAATGAGCAGTTCTTC.

The chain's CDR3 is CASSLDRNPGNTIYF. CDR3 in DNA: TGTGCCAGCAGCCTTGACAGGAACCCCGGAAACACCATATATTTT. The chain has TRBV5-4 and TRBJ1-3; perhaps TRBD1 as D (6 bases). This CDR3 spans 15 amino acids. Trimming took off 4 bases at V and 4 bases at J, with 15 bases between the two ends. CDR1 SGHNT and CDR2 YYREEE come from the germline V gene (reference sequence).

The genes are TRBV18 and TRBJ1-2; tentatively, D is TRBD1 (5 bases). CDR1 is KGHSH and CDR2 is LQKENI in the germline V gene. The CDR3 totals 17 residues. Trimming shortened V by 3 bases and J by 3 bases, and 20 bases separated the two germline ends. The CDR3 coding sequence is TGTGCCAGCTCACCCCTACTACGGCCAGGGTCGGACTATGGCTACACCTTC. This codes for CASSPLLRPGSDYGYTF.

The chain recombines TRBV28 with TRBJ1-5, with no clear D. Trimming cost V 3 bases and J 2 bases, with 11 bases left between them. Germline loops: CDR1 MDHEN, CDR2 SYDVKM. CDR3 size: 15 residues. The CDR3: CASSFLSGGNQPQHF. Here the CDR3 DNA reads TGTGCCAGCAGTTTCCTGTCGGGAGGCAATCAGCCCCAGCATTTT.

This chain links TRBV9 with TRBJ2-3; D not certain. The V gene's germline CDR1 is SGDLS and CDR2 YYNGEE. V shed 2 bases and J shed 1 base, with 14 bases lying between them. The CDR3 length is 16 residues. In nucleotides, the CDR3 is TGTGCCAGCAGCGTTGAAAGGTTTTCCCGCACAGATACGCAGTATTTT. The encoded protein is CASSVERFSRTDTQYF.

Turning to this clone: The DNA is omitted, as the CDR3 cannot be located on it reliably, and the CDR3 follows TCRdb's listing. This rearrangement joins TRBV19 to TRBJ2-1; TRBD2, as called in the table, went unchecked against the DNA. From germline, CDR1 is LNHDA and CDR2 SQIVND (reference sequence). The CDR3 length is 13 residues, termini included. CDR3 in amino acids: CASSILESNEQFF.

This clone is labeled as medium-sized (0.01 to 0.1%). V is TRBV2 and J is TRBJ1-1, with D hard to call. Trimming stripped 6 bases from V and 1 base from J, with 9 bases between. Germline V gene lookup returns CDR1 SNHLY and CDR2 FYNNEI. This CDR3 has 13 residues. The CDR3 bases are TGTGCCAGCAGGGGTCGGACGAACACTGAAGCTTTCTTT. This gives the protein CASRGRTNTEAFF.

V and J are TRBV7-2 and TRBJ1-5; maybe TRBD1 (6 bases). V shed 5 bases and J shed 4 bases, with 15 bases lying between them. The CDR3 contains 15 residues. The germline CDR1 and CDR2 sequences are SGHTA and FQGNSA. The CDR3 region is CASSQGQIGNQPQHF. For the CDR3, the DNA is TGTGCCAGCAGCCAAGGACAGATAGGAAATCAGCCCCAGCATTTT.

This clone turned up a few times. The chain joins TRBV30 to TRBJ2-7, with D maybe TRBD1 (6 bases). Trimming cost V 2 bases and J 4 bases, with 9 bases left between them. CDR3 length: 12 residues. The germline gives CDR1 GTSNPN, CDR2 SVGIG (reference sequence). The CDR3 DNA is TGTGCCTGGAGTTTAGGGGGTTACGAGCAGTACTTC. Its translation: CAWSLGGYEQYF.

The chain combines TRBV19 with TRBJ1-2, with TRBD1 matching over 8 bases. The CDR3 covers 14 residues. Germline values: CDR1 LNHDA, CDR2 SQIVND (reference sequence). The V segment lost 4 bases and the J segment 5 bases; nucleotides outside the gene matches: 6. CDR3 DNA sequence: TGTGCCAGTAGTACAACACAGGGGGGATATGGCTACACCTTC. It is translated as CASSTTQGGYGYTF.

This sequence joins TRBV6-6 and TRBJ1-4; perhaps TRBD1 as D (5 bases). The CDR3 spans 16 residues. V was trimmed by 11 bases and J by 4 bases, leaving 23 bases between them. From germline, CDR1 is MNHNY and CDR2 SVGAGI (reference sequence). The CDR3 DNA is TGTGCCTCCACAGCGGCCCCAGGGTTGAGTAATGAAAAACTGTTTTTT. Protein: CASTAAPGLSNEKLFF.

The V call is TRBV6-6, the J call TRBJ1-5; possibly TRBD1 for D (5 bases). V gave up 6 bases and J gave up 2 bases, with 14 bases separating them. There are 15 residues in the CDR3. Per germline, CDR1 MNHNY and CDR2 SVGAGI (reference sequence). CDR3: CASRTDTAGNQPQHF. CDR3 coding DNA: TGTGCCAGCAGGACAGACACGGCTGGCAATCAGCCCCAGCATTTT.

V is TRBV6-4 and J is TRBJ2-1; TRBD2 aligns across 15 bases. V dropped 6 bases and J dropped 15; count of bases not matched to a gene: 15. Germline V gene sequence: CDR1 MRHNA, CDR2 SNTAGT. The CDR3 length is 16 residues. CDR3: CASSRLSGLAGGPPFF. The DNA of the CDR3 is TGTGCCAGCAGCCGTCTTTCGGGACTAGCGGGAGGCCCCCCGTTCTTC.

This rearrangement joins TRBV21-1 to TRBJ1-3; the D segment call TRBD1 is taken from the table without a DNA check. TRBV21-1 is designated a pseudogene. This CDR3 region has 14 residues. The CDR3 sequence is CASSNRGAGNTIYF. CDR3 DNA: TGTGCCAGCAGCAACAGGGGGGCTGGAAACACCATATATTTT.

The sample holds one count of this clone. This sequence joins TRBV5-8 and TRBJ1-2; 9 bases agree with TRBD1. Germline trimming cut 4 bases from V and 8 bases from J; bases unmatched to any gene: 15. The CDR3 length is 16 residues. The germline V gene has CDR1 SGHTS and CDR2 YDEGEE. The CDR3 here is CASSTPGQGGRGGYTF. CDR3 nucleotide sequence: TGTGCCAGCAGCACTCCGGGACAGGGAGGAAGGGGAGGCTACACCTTC.

The chain combines TRBV5-1 with TRBJ2-1; D ambiguous. The CDR3 extends over 13 amino acids. V shed 4 bases and J shed 7 bases, with 12 bases lying between them. CDR1 and CDR2 from the germline V gene are SGHRS and YFSETQ. As DNA, the CDR3 is TGCGCCAGCAGCGGAGACGCGCTTAATGAGCAGTTCTTC. It is translated as CASSGDALNEQFF.

This chain uses TRBV19 with TRBJ1-2; D not resolved. V was clipped by 5 bases and J by 8 bases, with 12 bases between them. The CDR3 runs 12 residues. Germline V gene sequence: CDR1 LNHDA, CDR2 SQIVND (reference sequence). The CDR3 region is CASSLLSGGYTF. DNA of the CDR3: TGTGCCAGTAGTCTCTTATCGGGCGGCTACACCTTC.

The rearrangement uses TRBV6-1 and TRBJ2-2; D call uncertain. V lost 10 bases to trimming and J lost 2 bases, with 5 bases between them. Germline loops: CDR1 MNHNS, CDR2 SASEGT. This CDR3 is 11 amino acids long. The chain's CDR3 is CAIENTGELFF. The DNA of the CDR3 is TGTGCCATCGAAAACACCGGGGAGCTGTTTTTT.

This clone was observed a few times. This chain links TRBV19 with TRBJ2-7, with TRBD1 matching 9 bases. With V trimmed by 2 bases and J by 6 bases, 8 bases remained unmatched. The CDR3 spans 15 residues. Germline CDR1 is LNHDA and CDR2 is SQIVND (reference sequence). The CDR3: CASSIKGTGRFEQYF. The DNA for the CDR3 is TGTGCCAGTAGTATAAAAGGGACAGGGAGGTTCGAGCAGTACTTC.

This clone was observed many times. This chain joins TRBV28 and TRBJ2-5; D is tentatively TRBD1 or TRBD2 (5 bases each). This CDR3 is 13 amino acids long. Germline CDR1 is MDHEN and CDR2 is SYDVKM. V dropped 6 bases and J dropped 3 bases, with 11 bases sitting between them. The chain's CDR3 is CASRGDSKETQYF. The CDR3 nucleotides read TGTGCCAGCAGGGGAGACAGTAAAGAGACCCAGTACTTC.

This chain connects TRBV28 to TRBJ1-2; 7 positions match TRBD1. The ends lost 6 bases at V and 4 bases at J; junction bases unmatched: 8. Germline V gene lookup returns CDR1 MDHEN and CDR2 SYDVKM. CDR3 length equals 14 residues. The DNA for the CDR3 is TGTGCCAGCAGGCTCGGACAGGACTTCTATGGCTACACCTTC. Protein product: CASRLGQDFYGYTF.